A single sample is the source of the 5 T cell receptor beta chains below, sequenced in a study of CD8 T cells in ankylosing spondylitis. Study-level results: About 8 highly homologous variants made up a TCR beta motif that seemed to typify ankylosing spondylitis blood.

Which antigens these TCRs recognize remains unknown. A single record per CDR3 protein comes from TCRdb applying MiXCR to the 5' RACE reads. The sample shows roughly 440,000 distinct CDR3 sequences, roughly 15% of them seen only once. Sequenced sample: blood, either unsorted or a sorted T cell fraction (not recorded which). The receptors here all came from a male donor with ankylosing spondylitis.

The V and J genes are TRBV20-1 and TRBJ2-2; 11 bases align to TRBD2. V gave up 5 bases and J gave up 2 bases; unmatched junction bases: 4. Germline values: CDR1 DFQATT, CDR2 SNEGSKA (reference sequence). This CDR3 spans 15 amino acids. CDR3 sequence reads: CSAAGTSGNTGELFF. DNA for the CDR3: TGCAGTGCTGCCGGGACTAGCGGTAACACCGGGGAGCTGTTTTTT.

Only a few counts were recorded for this clonotype. V gene TRBV4-1 combines with J gene TRBJ2-7; D is tentatively TRBD1 or TRBD2 (5 bases each). The CDR3 contains 17 residues. V lost 1 base and J lost 7, with 23 bases in between. Germline lookup yields CDR1 MGHRA and CDR2 YSYEKL. The CDR3 is CASSQVASSTGPAEQYF. The CDR3, as DNA: TGCGCCAGCAGCCAAGTGGCATCAAGTACGGGACCGGCGGAGCAGTACTTC.

This clonotype has a count of ten or more. J is TRBJ1-1 and V is TRBV5-1; D is undetermined. Trimming took off 2 bases at V and 0 bases at J, with 8 bases between the two ends. The length of the CDR3 is 14 residues. CDR1 is SGHRS, CDR2 YFSETQ, per germline. DNA for the CDR3: TGCGCCAGCAGCTTAGGGAGCATGAACACTGAAGCTTTCTTT. It is translated as CASSLGSMNTEAFF.

This clonotype showed up many times. V is TRBV10-3 and J is TRBJ2-4; D is ambiguous. Germline V gives CDR1 ENHRY, CDR2 SYGVKD. There are 14 residues in the CDR3. V gave up 4 bases and J gave up 0 bases, with 7 bases separating them. For the CDR3, the DNA is TGTGCCATCAGTGCGGGCGGAGCCAAAAACATTCAGTACTTC. This codes for CAISAGGAKNIQYF.

The chain recombines TRBV5-4 with TRBJ2-5; TRBD1 agrees at 9 bases. Losses at the gene ends were 4 bases for V and 5 bases for J; bases not matched to a gene: 9. Germline CDR1 and CDR2: SGHNT and YYREEE (reference sequence). This CDR3 contains 15 residues. The CDR3 DNA sequence: TGTGCCAGCAGCCCCAGACAGGGGGGACAGGAGACCCAGTACTTC. It is translated as CASSPRQGGQETQYF.